Below, one TCR beta chain is given with its context. The antigen remains unidentified. Amplification used 60 Vbeta primers and 13 Jbeta primers. Clones were sequenced by immunoSEQ multiplex PCR, and TCRdb holds only the in-frame ones, with some missing. The sample's table shows 35,000 to 45,000 clones. The data derive from a study of cytomegalovirus exposure and HLA in healthy donors. Study-wide points: Earlier results showed most TCR beta V segments being productive about 87% or about 30% of the time. Reports credit the classifier with highly specific, highly sensitive diagnosis of cytomegalovirus status. TCR beta chain V- and J-gene trimming was linked, in a later analysis, to a missense variant in DCLRE1C.

The CDR3 contains 16 residues. Germline-derived CDR1 and CDR2 are LGHNA and YSLEER. After removal of 2 bases from V and 8 bases from J, the junction contained 7 bases not matched to a gene. The clonotype was recovered from a male donor in good health and CMV-seronegative. This sequence joins TRBV4-3 and TRBJ2-4; 12 bases match TRBD2. Sequenced: PBMCs. CDR3: CASSQQLAGGLYIQYF. The CDR3 DNA follows: TGCGCCAGCAGCCAACAACTAGCGGGAGGACTGTACATTCAGTACTTC.